This T cell receptor (beta chain) is from a study of blood T cell repertoires in COVID-19. Allocation to cohorts depended on clinical history reported by the participants. Each exposed participant met a COVID-19 case in the 2 weeks preceding study entry. From germline, CDR1 is KGHSH and CDR2 LQKENI. V lost 4 bases to trimming and J lost 2 bases, with 12 bases between them. The CDR3 sequence is 14 residues long. In the authors' methods: Reference gene primer amplification gave estimated nucleated cell counts. Profiling relied on immunoSEQ multiplex PCR, and the TCRdb table lists in-frame clones only, not all of them. The DNA gave D and trimming, while V, J and clone size come from that table. The sample has around 330,000 clones; around 85% are singletons.

The clonotype comes from a woman in her twenties or thirties who had been exposed to COVID-19. The J gene is TRBJ2-7, the V gene TRBV18; D is perhaps TRBD2 (6 bases). Sequenced sample: PBMCs or T cells enriched from blood (not recorded which). The CDR3 region has the DNA TGTGCCAGCTCACAGGAGGGTATTGCCTACGAGCAGTACTTC. This sequence encodes CASSQEGIAYEQYF.